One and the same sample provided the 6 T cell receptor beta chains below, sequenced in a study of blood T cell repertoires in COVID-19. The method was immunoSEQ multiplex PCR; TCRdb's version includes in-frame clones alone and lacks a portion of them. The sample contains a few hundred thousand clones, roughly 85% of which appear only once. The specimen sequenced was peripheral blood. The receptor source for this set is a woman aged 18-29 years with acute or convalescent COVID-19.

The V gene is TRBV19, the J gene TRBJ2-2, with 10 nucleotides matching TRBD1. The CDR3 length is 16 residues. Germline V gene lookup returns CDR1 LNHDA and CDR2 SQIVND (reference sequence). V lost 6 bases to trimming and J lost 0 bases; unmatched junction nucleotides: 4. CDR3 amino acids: CASSRQGATNTGELFF. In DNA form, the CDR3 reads TGTGCCAGTAGCAGACAGGGGGCAACGAACACCGGGGAGCTGTTTTTT.

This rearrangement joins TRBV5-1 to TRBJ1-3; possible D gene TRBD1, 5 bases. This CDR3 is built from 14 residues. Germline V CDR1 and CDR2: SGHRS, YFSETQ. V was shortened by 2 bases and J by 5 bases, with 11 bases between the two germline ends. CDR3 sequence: CASSFSQDRNTIYF. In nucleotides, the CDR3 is TGCGCCAGCAGCTTTTCACAGGACAGAAACACCATATATTTT.

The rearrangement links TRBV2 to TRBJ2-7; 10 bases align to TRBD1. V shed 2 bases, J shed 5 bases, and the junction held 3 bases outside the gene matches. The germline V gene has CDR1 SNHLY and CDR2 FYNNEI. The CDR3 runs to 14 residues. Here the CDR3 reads CASSERGQGNEQYF. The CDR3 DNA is TGTGCCAGCAGTGAAAGGGGACAGGGGAACGAGCAGTACTTC.

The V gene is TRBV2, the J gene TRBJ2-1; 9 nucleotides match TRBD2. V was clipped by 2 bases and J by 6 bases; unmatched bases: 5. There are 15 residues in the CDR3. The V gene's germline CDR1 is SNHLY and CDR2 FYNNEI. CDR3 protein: CASSELAGDLNEQFF. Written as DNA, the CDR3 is TGTGCCAGCAGTGAATTAGCGGGAGATCTCAATGAGCAGTTCTTC.

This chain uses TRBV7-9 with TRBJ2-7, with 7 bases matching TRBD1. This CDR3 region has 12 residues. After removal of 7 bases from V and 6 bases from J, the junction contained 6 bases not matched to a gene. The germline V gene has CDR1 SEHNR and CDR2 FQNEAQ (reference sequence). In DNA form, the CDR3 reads TGTGCCAGCACCCAGGACAGGCTCGAGCAGTACTTC. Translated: CASTQDRLEQYF.

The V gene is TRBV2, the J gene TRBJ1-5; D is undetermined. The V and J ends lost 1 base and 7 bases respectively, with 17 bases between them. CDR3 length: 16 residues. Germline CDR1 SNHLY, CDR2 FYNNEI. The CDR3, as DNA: TGTGCCAGCAGTGAAGGGGGTTCGCGGGTCGGGCAGCCCCAGCATTTT. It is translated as CASSEGGSRVGQPQHF.